Included here is one T cell receptor beta chain sequence, with context. The read stops 3 residues short of the end of the CDR3; the missing end is completed from the germline J gene. The data stem from a study of T cells in women clearing cervical HPV infection. Profiled with immunoSEQ multiplex PCR; TCRdb holds only in-frame clones, not every one. This sample carries tens of thousands of clones, with around 5% going to the ten biggest clones. There are 13 residues in the CDR3. From germline, CDR1 is MNHEY and CDR2 SVGEGT. The sequencing sample was made of blood buffy coat. The source is a woman between 18 and 69 years old with a cervical HPV16 infection that either progressed to CIN3+ or cleared (not recorded which). V gene TRBV6-2 or TRBV6-3 combines with J gene TRBJ1-2; D is ambiguous. Incomplete CDR3 DNA: TGTGCCAGCAGTCTTACGGGTTCCTACGAC. Protein product: CASSLTGSYD. The full CDR3 is CASSLTGSYDYTF.